This entry concerns a single T cell receptor (beta chain). Its antigen specificity is not known. No qualities accompany the bases; no much larger clone lies one base away. For sequencing of the TCRbeta CDR3 region, genomic DNA was extracted from the sorted cells. The immunoSEQ Assay was used for sequencing of TCRbeta CDR3 regions. In TCRdb, the immuneACCESS table is reduced to in-frame sequences with V and J assigned. These tables do not hold every clone; where another copy was compared, an unresolved V gene accounts for under half, and the others remain unexplained. The sample table contains fewer than 65,000 clones; only one count was recorded for about 89% of them. The ten largest account for approximately 1% of the sample. The trial excluded patients who had a history of autoimmune disease or who were on systemic immunosuppression. Peripheral blood for TCR sequencing was drawn from every dose cohort at baseline, at cycle 4 day 1 and at cycle 7 day 1. Samples were obtained from an open-label, multicenter, first-in-human phase I dose-escalation trial of ivuxolimab. Adults with locally advanced or metastatic melanoma, renal cell, hepatocellular, or head and neck squamous cell carcinoma were enrolled in the trial. Before TCR sequencing, CD4+ T cells and CD8+ T cells were sorted from peripheral blood as separate populations.

These data come from a study of OX40 agonist ivuxolimab in advanced cancers. The study in broad terms: The costimulatory receptor OX40 (CD134) was targeted by ivuxolimab, a fully human IgG2 agonistic monoclonal antibody. The paper covers the monotherapy dose-escalation part of the phase I ivuxolimab trial, which included N ≈ 52 patients. Peripheral TCRbeta sequencing aimed to test whether ivuxolimab altered TCR sequence diversity and caused clonal T-cell expansion. Partial responses occurred in three dose-escalation patients, of whom one had hepatocellular carcinoma and two had cutaneous melanoma. Among the approximately 50 dose-escalation patients, around 20 had hepatocellular carcinoma, 15 or so melanoma, 9 renal cell carcinoma and 9 head and neck cancer. Prior anti-PD-1, anti-PD-L1 or anti-CTLA-4 therapy was permitted, and 40% of dose-escalation patients had received checkpoint inhibitors. A male proportion of roughly 80% and a mean age of approximately 61 years, ranging from about 20 to 80, were recorded for the dose-escalation cohort. Intravenous ivuxolimab was administered to patients every 2 weeks at six dose levels: 0.01, 0.1, 0.3, 1.5, 3 and 10 mg/kg. The paper's findings and limits, for the study overall: Low levels of normalized T-cell clonal expansion were also shown by some nonresponding patients. At doses of 0.1 to 3.0 mg/kg, clonal expansion of both CD4+ and CD8+ blood T cells was observed from baseline to week 6. In partial responders in the 0.1-3.0 mg/kg groups, normalized peripheral clonal expansion was found to be among the lowest, especially among CD8+ T cells. After ivuxolimab, CD8+ T cells had more expanded clones than CD4+ T cells on average. Which antigens the clonally expanded peripheral T cells were specific for was not determined.

At the junction V is shortened by 3 bases and J by 2 bases; bases outside the gene matches: 1. CDR1 and CDR2, looked up from the germline V gene, are MGHDK and SYGVNS. The CDR3 spans 15 residues, from the cysteine through the phenylalanine. Solely the CDR3 DNA is kept, with 45 bases framed from the first base. Sequenced here: CD4+ or CD8+ T cells sorted from blood, sampled in a trial of the OX40 agonist ivuxolimab. The chain links TRBV25-1 with TRBJ2-3, and 11 bases in between align with TRBD2. The receptor was derived from an adult with an advanced solid tumor such as melanoma, head and neck, liver or kidney cancer. The bases read TGTGCCAGCAGTGAGACTAGCGGGGCCACAGATACGCAGTATTTT. Its protein product is CASSETSGATDTQYF.